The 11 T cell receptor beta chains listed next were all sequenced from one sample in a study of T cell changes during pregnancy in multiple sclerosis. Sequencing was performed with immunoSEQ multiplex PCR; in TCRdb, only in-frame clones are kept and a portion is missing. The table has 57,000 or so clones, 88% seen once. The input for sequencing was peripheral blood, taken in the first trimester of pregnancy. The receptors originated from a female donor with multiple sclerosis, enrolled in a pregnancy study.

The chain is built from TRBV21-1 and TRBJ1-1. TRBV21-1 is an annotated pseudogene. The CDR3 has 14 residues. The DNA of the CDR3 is TGTGCCAGCAGCAATCCAATCGGGAGCACTGAAGCTTTCTTT. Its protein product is CASSNPIGSTEAFF.

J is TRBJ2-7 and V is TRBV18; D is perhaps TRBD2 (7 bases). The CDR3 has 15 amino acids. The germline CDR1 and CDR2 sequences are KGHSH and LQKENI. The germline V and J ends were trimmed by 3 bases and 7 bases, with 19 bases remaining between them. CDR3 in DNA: TGTGCCAGCTCACCGGAGGGGGGGCTAAAGGGGGAGCAGTACTTC. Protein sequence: CASSPEGGLKGEQYF.

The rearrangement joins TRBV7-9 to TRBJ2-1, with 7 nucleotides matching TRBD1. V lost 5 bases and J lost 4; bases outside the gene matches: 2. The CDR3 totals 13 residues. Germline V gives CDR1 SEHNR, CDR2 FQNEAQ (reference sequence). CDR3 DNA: TGTGCCAGCAGCAAGGACAGGTACAATGAGCAGTTCTTC. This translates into CASSKDRYNEQFF.

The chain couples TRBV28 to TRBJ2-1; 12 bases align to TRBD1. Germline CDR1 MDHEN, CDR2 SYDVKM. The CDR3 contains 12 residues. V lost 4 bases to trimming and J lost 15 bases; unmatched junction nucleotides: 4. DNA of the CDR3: TGTGCCAGCAGTTCCCGGGACAGGGGGCTGTTCTTC. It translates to CASSSRDRGLFF.

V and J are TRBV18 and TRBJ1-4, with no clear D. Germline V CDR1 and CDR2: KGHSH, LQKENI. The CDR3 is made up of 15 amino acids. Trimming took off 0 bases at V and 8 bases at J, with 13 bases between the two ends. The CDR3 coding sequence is TGTGCCAGCTCACCACCTTACCCAGAGCGGGAAAAACTGTTTTTT. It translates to CASSPPYPEREKLFF.

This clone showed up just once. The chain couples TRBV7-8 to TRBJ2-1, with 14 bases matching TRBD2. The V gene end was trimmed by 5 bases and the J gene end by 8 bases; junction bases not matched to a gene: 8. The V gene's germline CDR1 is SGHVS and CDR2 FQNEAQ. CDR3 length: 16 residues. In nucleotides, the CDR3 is TGTGCCAGCAGCCGACGACTAGCGGGAGGGCCTCATGAGCAGTTCTTC. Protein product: CASSRRLAGGPHEQFF.

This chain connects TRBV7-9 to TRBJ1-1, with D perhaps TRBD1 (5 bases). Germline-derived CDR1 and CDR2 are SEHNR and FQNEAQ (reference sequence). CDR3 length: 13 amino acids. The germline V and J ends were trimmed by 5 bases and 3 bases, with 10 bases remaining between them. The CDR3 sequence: CASSPTGYTEAFF. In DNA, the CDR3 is TGTGCCAGCAGCCCCACAGGCTACACTGAAGCTTTCTTT.

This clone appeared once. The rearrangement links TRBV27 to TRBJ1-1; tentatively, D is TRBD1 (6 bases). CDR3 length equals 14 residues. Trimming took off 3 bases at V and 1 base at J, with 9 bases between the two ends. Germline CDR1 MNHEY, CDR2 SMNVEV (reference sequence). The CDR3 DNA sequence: TGTGCCAGCAGTTTTTTAGGGGGGAACACTGAAGCTTTCTTT. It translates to CASSFLGGNTEAFF.

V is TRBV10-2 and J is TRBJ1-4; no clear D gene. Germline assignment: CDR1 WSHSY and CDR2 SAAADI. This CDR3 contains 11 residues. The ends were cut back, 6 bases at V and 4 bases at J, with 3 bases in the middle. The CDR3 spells CASRLNEKLFF. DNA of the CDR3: TGCGCCAGCAGACTTAATGAAAAACTGTTTTTT.

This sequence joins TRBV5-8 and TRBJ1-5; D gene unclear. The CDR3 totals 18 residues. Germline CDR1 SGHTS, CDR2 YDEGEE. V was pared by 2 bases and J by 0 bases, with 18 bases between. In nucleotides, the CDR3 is TGTGCCAGCAGCTTATCCCTCGGTGTCTGGTTTAGCAATCAGCCCCAGCATTTT. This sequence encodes CASSLSLGVWFSNQPQHF.

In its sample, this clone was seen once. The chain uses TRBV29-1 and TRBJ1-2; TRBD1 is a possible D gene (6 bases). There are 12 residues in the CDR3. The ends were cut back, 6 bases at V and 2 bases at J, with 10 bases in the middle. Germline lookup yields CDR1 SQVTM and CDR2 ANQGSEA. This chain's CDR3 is CSVQGINYGYTF. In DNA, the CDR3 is TGCAGCGTCCAGGGGATCAACTATGGCTACACCTTC.